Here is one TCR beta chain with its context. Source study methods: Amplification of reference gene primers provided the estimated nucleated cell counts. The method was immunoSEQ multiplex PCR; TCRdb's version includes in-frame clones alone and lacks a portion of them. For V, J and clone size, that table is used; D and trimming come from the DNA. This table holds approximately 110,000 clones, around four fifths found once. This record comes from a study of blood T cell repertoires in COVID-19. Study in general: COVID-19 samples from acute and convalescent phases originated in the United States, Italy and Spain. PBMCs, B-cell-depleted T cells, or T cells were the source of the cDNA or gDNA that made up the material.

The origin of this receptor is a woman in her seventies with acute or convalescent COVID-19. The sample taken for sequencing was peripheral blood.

The CDR3 protein is CASGLGASGGNEQFF. CDR3 in DNA: TGTGCTAGTGGTTTGGGGGCTAGCGGGGGGAATGAGCAGTTCTTC. The V gene is TRBV12-5, the J gene TRBJ2-1, with 11 bases aligning to TRBD2. Germline V gene sequence: CDR1 LGHNT, CDR2 FRNRAP. The CDR3 length is 15 residues. Trimming took 1 base from V and 7 from J; bases not matched to a gene: 3.